This T cell receptor beta chain comes out of a study of blood T cell repertoires in COVID-19. As for the study in general: Italy, Spain and the United States were the sources of the convalescent and acute COVID-19 samples. PBMCs, B-cell-depleted T cells, or T cells provided the cDNA or gDNA that made up the material.

The CDR3 runs 17 residues. CDR1 is MNHEY and CDR2 is SMNVEV in the germline V gene (reference sequence). Trimming took 6 bases from V and 1 from J; bases not matched to a gene: 13. The authors' processing: Amplification with reference gene primers provided the estimates of nucleated cell counts. The repertoire was sequenced with immunoSEQ multiplex PCR; TCRdb's copy has only in-frame clones and lacks some. That table furnishes V, J and clone size, whereas the DNA furnished D and trimming. This table has tens of thousands of clones, about four fifths appearing once. This chain uses TRBV27 with TRBJ2-3; TRBD2 matches at 7 bases. The receptor was derived from a human donor in a cohort sampled during active COVID-19. Input material: peripheral blood. The CDR3 DNA reads TGTGCCAGCAGCAAGATGACTAGCCCGCTTGGCACAGATACGCAGTATTTT. Translating gives CASSKMTSPLGTDTQYF.